A selection of T cell receptor beta chains follows, all from one sample in a study of early T cells in non-severe SARS-CoV-2 infection. TCRdb passed the 5' RACE reads through MiXCR, listing each CDR3 protein once. Found here are about 45,000 distinct CDR3 sequences, 12% of them singletons; the top ten hold approximately 15%. What was sequenced was whole blood. The origin of the receptors is an adult who was a healthcare worker with PCR-confirmed SARS-CoV-2 infection or an uninfected control (not recorded which). The CDR3 runs from the conserved cysteine through the conserved F or W. D genes are given only for firm matches. Expanded clones get a size class; other rows say once, few or many, or leave the size out.

TGCGCCAGCAGCTTGGAGGCGAGCGGAACCGGGGAGCTGTTTTTT CASSLEASGTGELFF 15 TRBJ2-2 TRBV5-1 - -
TGTGCCAGCACTGTCATGACAGGGTATCGCCGCTCTGGGGCCAACGTCCTGACTTTC CASTVMTGYRRSGANVLTF 19 TRBJ2-6 TRBV5-8 few TRBD1
TGCAGTGCTAGAGGACGGGAGCGGGAGAATTTGTACGAGCAGTACTTC CSARGRERENLYEQYF 16 TRBJ2-7 TRBV20-1 many TRBD2
TGCAGTGCTAGATCCCCCACTAGCGGGGTTCACAATGAGCAGTTCTTC CSARSPTSGVHNEQFF 16 TRBJ2-1 TRBV20-1 - TRBD2
TGTGCCAGCAGCTTAGTGTCTGCGGGAGGGGCATCTGTCGATGAGCAGTTCTTC CASSLVSAGGASVDEQFF 18 TRBJ2-1 TRBV7-6 many TRBD2
TGTGCCAGCAGTGAATCGGATCGTGACATTCAGTACTTC CASSESDRDIQYF 13 TRBJ2-4 TRBV6-4 - -
TGCAGTGCACGGCGGACCGACCGAGGCAAAAACATTCAGTACTTC CSARRTDRGKNIQYF 15 TRBJ2-4 TRBV20-1 many -
TGTGCCAGCAGTGTCGAACTCGGCCCCAAGGTCCACTTT CASSVELGPKVHF 13 TRBJ1-6 TRBV2 many -
TGTGCCAGCAGCTCCCTTTATGGGGGGGCAGATACGCAGTATTTT CASSSLYGGADTQYF 15 TRBJ2-3 TRBV11-2 - TRBD2
TGCAGTGCTAAGGGACTAGCGGGAGGAGTTTCAGAGACCCAGTACTTC CSAKGLAGGVSETQYF 16 TRBJ2-5 TRBV20-1 few TRBD2
TGTGCCAGCTCACCACCTCCGAGAAATGAGCAGTTCTTC CASSPPPRNEQFF 13 TRBJ2-1 TRBV18 many -
TGCAGTGCTAGAGCCGTGAGGGGGGTCTCCTACGAGCAGTACTTC CSARAVRGVSYEQYF 15 TRBJ2-7 TRBV20-1 many -
TGTGCCAGCTCACCACCTTACGGCGACGAGCAGTACTTC CASSPPYGDEQYF 13 TRBJ2-7 TRBV18 many -
TGTGCCAGCAGGATACAGGGAAACACCGGGGAGCTGTTTTTT CASRIQGNTGELFF 14 TRBJ2-2 TRBV28 few -
TGTGCCAGCAGCTCCCAACCACTAGCGGGGTACGAGCAGTACTTC CASSSQPLAGYEQYF 15 TRBJ2-7 TRBV7-2 many TRBD2
TGCAGCGGCGGATGGTCCACAGATACGCAGTATTTT CSGGWSTDTQYF 12 TRBJ2-3 TRBV29-1 - -
TGCAGTGCTAGAGATACAGGGCCACTCAATGAGCAGTTCTTC CSARDTGPLNEQFF 14 TRBJ2-1 TRBV20-1 - -
TGTGCCAGCTCACCAGGAGGCGGGGCCAACGTCCTGACTTTC CASSPGGGANVLTF 14 TRBJ2-6 TRBV18 many -
TGTGCCAGCAGCCCCCGGGGCGGGGGGCGTGTAGATACGCAGTATTTT CASSPRGGGRVDTQYF 16 TRBJ2-3 TRBV7-2 - TRBD2
TGCAGCGTCAGGGGATCAGACACCGGGGAGCTGTTTTTT CSVRGSDTGELFF 13 TRBJ2-2 TRBV29-1 - -
TGTGCCAGCAGCCAAGATAAGACTCTAGAGCAGTTCTTC CASSQDKTLEQFF 13 TRBJ2-1 TRBV3-1 - -
TGTGCCACCAGTGTCCCGGGGCAGGACAATGAGCAGTTCTTC CATSVPGQDNEQFF 14 TRBJ2-1 TRBV24-1 few -
TGCAGTGCTCCCGGGTTCGGGCAGCCCCAGCATTTT CSAPGFGQPQHF 12 TRBJ1-5 TRBV20-1 many -
TGTGCCAGCAGCCCTAGCGGGAGGACGTACGAGCAGTACTTC CASSPSGRTYEQYF 14 TRBJ2-7 TRBV7-9 many TRBD2
TGTGCCAGCAGTTTAAGGCTAACTGGGGAGACCCAGTACTTC CASSLRLTGETQYF 14 TRBJ2-5 TRBV28 - -
TGTGCCAGCAGCTTAGACCCGCCGATAACCTACAATGAGCAGTTCTTC CASSLDPPITYNEQFF 16 TRBJ2-1 TRBV11-2 - -
TGTGCCAGCAGTTTCCAGCGGGGGGGCGAGGATGAGCAGTTCTTC CASSFQRGGEDEQFF 15 TRBJ2-1 TRBV6-5 many TRBD2
TGTGCCATCAGTGGGTCCGACAGGGGAGGAACCATATATTTT CAISGSDRGGTIYF 14 TRBJ1-3 TRBV10-3 few TRBD1
TGTGCCACCTCGAGGACCTACGAGCAGTACTTC CATSRTYEQYF 11 TRBJ2-7 TRBV11-2 few -
TGTGCCAGCCTGACAGGGCGCAATCAGCCCCAGCATTTT CASLTGRNQPQHF 13 TRBJ1-5 TRBV6-6 many TRBD1
TGCGCCAGCAGCCAATTCACACTAGCGGGATACAATGAGCAGTTCTTC CASSQFTLAGYNEQFF 16 TRBJ2-1 TRBV4-1 few TRBD2
TGCAGTGCCCACCCTTGGACTAGCGGCAACTACGAGCAGTACTTC CSAHPWTSGNYEQYF 15 TRBJ2-7 TRBV20-1 few TRBD2
TGCAGCGTTGAAGATTGGGGGGGCCCGAACACTGAAGCTTTCTTT CSVEDWGGPNTEAFF 15 TRBJ1-1 TRBV29-1 few -
TGCAGTGCTGGGACCGGTATCAATGAGCAGTTCTTC CSAGTGINEQFF 12 TRBJ2-1 TRBV20-1 - -
TGTGCCAGCAGCTTCTGCTGGGACAGGGGGCAAAGAGATACGCAGTATTTT CASSFCWDRGQRDTQYF 17 TRBJ2-3 TRBV7-2 - TRBD1
TGTGCCAGCAGTTTTTATCGACAGGGCCCCAACAATGAGCAGTTCTTC CASSFYRQGPNNEQFF 16 TRBJ2-1 TRBV6-2/TRBV6-3 few TRBD1
TGTGCCAGCAGCCAAACGGGGACATCCATTAACTATGGCTACACCTTC CASSQTGTSINYGYTF 16 TRBJ1-2 TRBV7-9 many -
TGTGCCAGCTCGGACAGATATGGCTACACCTTC CASSDRYGYTF 11 TRBJ1-2 TRBV6-2/TRBV6-3 many -
TGCGCCAGCAGCCCCGGAGATACTAACTATGGCTACACCTTC CASSPGDTNYGYTF 14 TRBJ1-2 TRBV5-1 - -
TGTGCCAGCAGTTACTCGCGGGTGGTAGATACGCAGTATTTT CASSYSRVVDTQYF 14 TRBJ2-3 TRBV6-2/TRBV6-3 few -
TGCGCCAGCAGCCTGCCGGGACAGTCCGGCACTGAAGCTTTCTTT CASSLPGQSGTEAFF 15 TRBJ1-1 TRBV4-1 large TRBD1
TGTGCCAGCAGTACCGTGACCGGACAGGTCTGGTACGAGCAGTACTTC CASSTVTGQVWYEQYF 16 TRBJ2-7 TRBV28 few TRBD1
TGTGCCAGCAGCTTAGTTGTTAATCAGCCCCAGCATTTT CASSLVVNQPQHF 13 TRBJ1-5 TRBV7-2 once -
TGTGCCAGCAGCCACGGGGGCAATGAGCAGTTCTTC CASSHGGNEQFF 12 TRBJ2-1 TRBV11-2 - -
TGCGCCAGTCCGACGGGACAGGGTTGCAATGAGCAGTTCTTC CASPTGQGCNEQFF 14 TRBJ2-1 TRBV10-2 many TRBD1